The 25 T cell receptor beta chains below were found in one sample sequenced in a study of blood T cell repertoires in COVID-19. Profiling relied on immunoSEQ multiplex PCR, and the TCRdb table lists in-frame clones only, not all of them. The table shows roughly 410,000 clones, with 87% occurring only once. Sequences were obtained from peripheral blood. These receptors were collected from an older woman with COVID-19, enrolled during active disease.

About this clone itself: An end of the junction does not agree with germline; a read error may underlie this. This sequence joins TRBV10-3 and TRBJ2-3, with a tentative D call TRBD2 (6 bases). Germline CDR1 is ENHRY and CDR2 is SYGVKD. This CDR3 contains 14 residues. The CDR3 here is CAISDFSGTGTQYF. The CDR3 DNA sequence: TGTGCCATCAGTGACTTTAGCGGCACAGGTACGCAGTATTTT.

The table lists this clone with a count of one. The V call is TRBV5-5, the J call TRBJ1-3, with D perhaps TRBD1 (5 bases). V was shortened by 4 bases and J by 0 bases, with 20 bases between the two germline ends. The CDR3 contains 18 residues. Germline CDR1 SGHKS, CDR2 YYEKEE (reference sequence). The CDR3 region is CASSHQQELKYSGNTIYF. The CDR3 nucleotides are TGTGCCAGCAGCCATCAACAGGAACTCAAATACTCTGGAAACACCATATATTTT.

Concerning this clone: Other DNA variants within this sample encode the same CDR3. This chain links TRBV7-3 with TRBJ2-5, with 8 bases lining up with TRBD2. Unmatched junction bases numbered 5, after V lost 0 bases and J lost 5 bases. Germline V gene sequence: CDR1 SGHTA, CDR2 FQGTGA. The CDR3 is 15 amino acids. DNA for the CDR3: TGTGCCAGCAGCTTAACCGGGGGGGCCAAGGAGACCCAGTACTTC. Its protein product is CASSLTGGAKETQYF.

The CDR3 DNA follows: TGTGCAAGTCGCTTAGAACAGATACCATTCAATCAGCCCCAGCATTTT. As protein: CASRLEQIPFNQPQHF. The chain combines TRBV12-2 with TRBJ1-5; the D call of TRBD1 is as the table states it, not checked on the DNA. TRBV12-2 is an annotated pseudogene. The CDR3 covers 16 residues.

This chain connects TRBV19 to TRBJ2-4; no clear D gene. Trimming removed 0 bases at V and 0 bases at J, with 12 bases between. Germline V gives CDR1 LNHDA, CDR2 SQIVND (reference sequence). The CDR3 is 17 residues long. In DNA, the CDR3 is TGTGCCAGTAGTATAGATCCAGAGGTTTCAGCCAAAAACATTCAGTACTTC. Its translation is CASSIDPEVSAKNIQYF.

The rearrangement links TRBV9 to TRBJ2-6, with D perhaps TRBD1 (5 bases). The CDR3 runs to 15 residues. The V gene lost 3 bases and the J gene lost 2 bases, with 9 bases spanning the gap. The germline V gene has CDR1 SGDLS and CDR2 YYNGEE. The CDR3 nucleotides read TGTGCCAGCAGCGATGGCAGGGCTGGGGCCAACGTCCTGACTTTC. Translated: CASSDGRAGANVLTF.

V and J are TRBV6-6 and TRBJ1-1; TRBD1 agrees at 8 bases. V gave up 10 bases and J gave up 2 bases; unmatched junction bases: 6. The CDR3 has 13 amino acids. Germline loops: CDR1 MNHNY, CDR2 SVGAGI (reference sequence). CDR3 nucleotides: TGTGCCACCCTGACAGGGGCCAACACTGAAGCTTTCTTT. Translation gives CATLTGANTEAFF.

CDR3 bases: TGCGCCAGCAGCTTGCAGGGGGCGAACACTGAAGCTTTCTTT. As protein: CASSLQGANTEAFF. The chain carries TRBV5-1 and TRBJ1-1, with 8 positions matching TRBD1. The CDR3 length is 14 residues. V lost 1 base, J lost 1 base, and 0 bases stayed unmatched. Germline assignment: CDR1 SGHRS and CDR2 YFSETQ.

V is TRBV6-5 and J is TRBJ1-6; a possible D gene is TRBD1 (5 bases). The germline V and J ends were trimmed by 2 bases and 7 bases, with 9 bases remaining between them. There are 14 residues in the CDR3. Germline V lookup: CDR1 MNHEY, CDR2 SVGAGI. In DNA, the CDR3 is TGTGCCAGCAGTTACCCCGGGGGGAATTCACCCCTCCACTTT. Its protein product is CASSYPGGNSPLHF.

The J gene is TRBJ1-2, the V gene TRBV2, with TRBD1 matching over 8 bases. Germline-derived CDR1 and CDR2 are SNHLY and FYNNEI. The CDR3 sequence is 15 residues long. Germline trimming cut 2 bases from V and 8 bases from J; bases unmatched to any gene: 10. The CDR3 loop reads CASSEFQGAFFGYTF. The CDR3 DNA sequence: TGTGCCAGCAGTGAATTTCAGGGGGCCTTCTTCGGCTACACCTTC. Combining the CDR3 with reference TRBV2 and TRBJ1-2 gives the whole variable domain EPEVTQTPSHQVTQMGQEVILRCVPISNHLYFYWYRQILGQKVEFLVSFYNNEISEKSEIFDDQFSVERPDGSNFTLKIRSTKLEDSAMYFCASSEFQGAFFGYTFGSGTRLTVV.

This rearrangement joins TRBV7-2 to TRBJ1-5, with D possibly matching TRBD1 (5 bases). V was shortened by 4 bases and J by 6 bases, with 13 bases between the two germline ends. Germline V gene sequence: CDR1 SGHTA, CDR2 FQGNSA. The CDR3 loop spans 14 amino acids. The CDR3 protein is CASSSFRGIQPQHF. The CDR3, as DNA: TGTGCCAGCAGCTCGTTTCGGGGGATTCAGCCCCAGCATTTT.

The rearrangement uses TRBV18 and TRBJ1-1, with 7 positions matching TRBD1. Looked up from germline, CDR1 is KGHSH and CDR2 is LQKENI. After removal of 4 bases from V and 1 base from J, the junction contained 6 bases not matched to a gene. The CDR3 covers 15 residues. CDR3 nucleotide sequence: TGTGCCAGCTCACTGACTCGGGACAGGAACACTGAAGCTTTCTTT. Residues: CASSLTRDRNTEAFF. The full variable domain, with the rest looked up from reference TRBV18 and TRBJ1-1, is NAGVMQNPRHLVRRRGQEARLRCSPMKGHSHVYWYRQLPEEGLKFMVYLQKENIIDESGMPKERFSAEFPKEGPSILRIQQVVRGDSAAYFCASSLTRDRNTEAFFGQGTRLTVV.

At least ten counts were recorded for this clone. The CDR3 loop reads CASSLPLRPGQGNTGELFF. The DNA of the CDR3 is TGTGCCAGCAGCCTACCACTCCGGCCGGGACAGGGAAACACCGGGGAGCTGTTTTTT. The V gene is TRBV7-3, the J gene TRBJ2-2, with 9 bases lining up with TRBD1. The CDR3 extends over 19 amino acids. After removal of 5 bases from V and 2 bases from J, the junction contained 15 bases not matched to a gene. Germline V gene data show CDR1 as SGHTA and CDR2 as FQGTGA.

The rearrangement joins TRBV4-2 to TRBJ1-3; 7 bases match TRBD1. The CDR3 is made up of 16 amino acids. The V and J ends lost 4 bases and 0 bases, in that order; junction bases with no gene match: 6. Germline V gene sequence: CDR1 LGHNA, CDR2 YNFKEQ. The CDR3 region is CASSPGQEASGNTIYF. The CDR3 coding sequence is TGTGCCAGCAGCCCTGGACAGGAAGCCTCTGGAAACACCATATATTTT.

The CDR3 loop reads CAIRRGQGMGEQYF. CDR3 bases: TGTGCCATCAGGCGGGGACAGGGGATGGGGGAGCAGTACTTC. The V gene is TRBV10-3, the J gene TRBJ2-7, with 10 bases fitting TRBD1. The CDR3 sequence is 14 residues long. The J segment lost 7 bases and the V segment lost 6 bases, leaving 9 bases of the junction unmatched. Germline loops: CDR1 ENHRY, CDR2 SYGVKD.

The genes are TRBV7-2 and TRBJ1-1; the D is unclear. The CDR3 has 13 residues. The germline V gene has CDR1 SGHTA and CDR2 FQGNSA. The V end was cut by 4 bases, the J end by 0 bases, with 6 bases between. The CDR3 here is CASSSGMNTEAFF. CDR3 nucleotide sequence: TGTGCCAGCAGCTCCGGGATGAACACTGAAGCTTTCTTT. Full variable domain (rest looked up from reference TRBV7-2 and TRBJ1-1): GAGVSQSPSNKVTEKGKDVELRCDPISGHTALYWYRQSLGQGLEFLIYFQGNSAPDKSGLPSDRFSAERTGGSVSTLTIQRTQQEDSAVYLCASSSGMNTEAFFGQGTRLTVV.

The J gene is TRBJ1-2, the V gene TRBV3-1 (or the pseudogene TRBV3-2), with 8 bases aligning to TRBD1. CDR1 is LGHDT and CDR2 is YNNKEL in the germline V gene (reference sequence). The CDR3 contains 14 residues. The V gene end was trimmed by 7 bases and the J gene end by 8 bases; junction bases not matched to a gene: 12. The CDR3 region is CASTGGITLGGYTF. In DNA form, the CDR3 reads TGTGCCAGCACAGGGGGCATTACCCTCGGGGGCTACACCTTC.

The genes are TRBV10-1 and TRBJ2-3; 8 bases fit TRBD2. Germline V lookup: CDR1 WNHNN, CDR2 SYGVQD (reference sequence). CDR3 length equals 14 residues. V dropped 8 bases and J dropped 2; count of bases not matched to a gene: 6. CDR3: CASRSGEFTDTQYF. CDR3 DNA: TGCGCCAGCCGTAGCGGGGAGTTCACAGATACGCAGTATTTT.

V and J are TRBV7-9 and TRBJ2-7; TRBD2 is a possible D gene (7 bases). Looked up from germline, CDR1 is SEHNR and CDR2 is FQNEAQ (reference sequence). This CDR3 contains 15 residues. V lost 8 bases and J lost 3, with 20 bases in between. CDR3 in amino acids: CASSRGGTQGYEQYF. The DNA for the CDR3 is TGTGCCAGCTCTAGGGGGGGGACACAAGGCTACGAGCAGTACTTC.

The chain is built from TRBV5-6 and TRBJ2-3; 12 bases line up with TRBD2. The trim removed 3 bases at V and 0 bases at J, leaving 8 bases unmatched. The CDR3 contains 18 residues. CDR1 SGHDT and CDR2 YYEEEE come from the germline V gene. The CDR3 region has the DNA TGTGCCAGCAGCTCTCGGACTAGCGGGGTCTGGAGCACAGATACGCAGTATTTT. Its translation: CASSSRTSGVWSTDTQYF. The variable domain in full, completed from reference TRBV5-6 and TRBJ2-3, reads DAGVTQSPTHLIKTRGQQVTLRCSPKSGHDTVSWYQQALGQGPQFIFQYYEEEERQRGNFPDRFSGHQFPNYSSELNVNALLLGDSALYLCASSSRTSGVWSTDTQYFGPGTRLTVL.

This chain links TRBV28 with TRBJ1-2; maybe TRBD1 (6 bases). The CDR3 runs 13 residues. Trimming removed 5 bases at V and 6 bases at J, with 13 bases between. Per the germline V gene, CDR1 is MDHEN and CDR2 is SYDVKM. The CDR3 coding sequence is TGTGCCAGCAGTGCCGGGGCAGGGGATGGCTACACCTTC. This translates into CASSAGAGDGYTF.

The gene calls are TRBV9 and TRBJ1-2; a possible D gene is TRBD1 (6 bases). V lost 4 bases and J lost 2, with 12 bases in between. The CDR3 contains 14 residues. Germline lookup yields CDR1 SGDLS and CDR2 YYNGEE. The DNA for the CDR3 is TGTGCCAGCAGCTCCCGGGACACAAACTATGGCTACACCTTC. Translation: CASSSRDTNYGYTF.

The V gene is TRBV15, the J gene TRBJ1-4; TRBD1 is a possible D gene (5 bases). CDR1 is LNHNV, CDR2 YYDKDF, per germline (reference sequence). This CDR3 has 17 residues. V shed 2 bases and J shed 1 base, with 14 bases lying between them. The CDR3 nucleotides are TGTGCCACCAGCAGAAGACAGTCAAGCAAAACTAATGAAAAACTGTTTTTT. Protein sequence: CATSRRQSSKTNEKLFF. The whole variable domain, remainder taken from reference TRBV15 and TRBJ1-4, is DAMVIQNPRYQVTQFGKPVTLSCSQTLNHNVMYWYQQKSSQAPKLLFHYYDKDFNNEADTPDNFQSRRPNTSFCFLDIRSPGLGDTAMYLCATSRRQSSKTNEKLFFGSGTQLSVL.

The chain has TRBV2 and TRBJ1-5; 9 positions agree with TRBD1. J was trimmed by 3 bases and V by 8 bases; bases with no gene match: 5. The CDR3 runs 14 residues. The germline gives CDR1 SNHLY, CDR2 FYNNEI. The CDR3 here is CASQRQGVNQPQHF. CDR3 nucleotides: TGTGCCAGCCAGAGACAGGGGGTCAATCAGCCCCAGCATTTT. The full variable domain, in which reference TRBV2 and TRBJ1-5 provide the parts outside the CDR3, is EPEVTQTPSHQVTQMGQEVILRCVPISNHLYFYWYRQILGQKVEFLVSFYNNEISEKSEIFDDQFSVERPDGSNFTLKIRSTKLEDSAMYFCASQRQGVNQPQHFGDGTRLSIL.

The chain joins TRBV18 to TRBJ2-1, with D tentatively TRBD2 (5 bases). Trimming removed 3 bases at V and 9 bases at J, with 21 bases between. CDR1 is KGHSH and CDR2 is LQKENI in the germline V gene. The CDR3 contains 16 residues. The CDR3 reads CASSPRAQWAAREQFF. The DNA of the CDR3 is TGTGCCAGCTCACCGAGGGCCCAGTGGGCCGCCCGTGAGCAGTTCTTC. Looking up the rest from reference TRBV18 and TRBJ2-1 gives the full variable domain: NAGVMQNPRHLVRRRGQEARLRCSPMKGHSHVYWYRQLPEEGLKFMVYLQKENIIDESGMPKERFSAEFPKEGPSILRIQQVVRGDSAAYFCASSPRAQWAAREQFFGPGTRLTVL.